Shown below are 26 T cell receptor beta chains from a single sample sequenced in a study of Graves' ophthalmopathy and Graves' hyperthyroidism (dated by TCRdb to between 2017 and 2018). The sample was run on an Illumina HiSeq 2000. TCR beta CDR3 regions were amplified from RNA transcripts for repertoire sequencing. HTBI primers and the Qiagen OneStep RT-PCR kit were used in a first-round RT-PCR, which was followed by a second-round multiplex PCR, size selection and purification. The public reads were quality trimmed at Q25 with fastp and then assembled into clones with MiXCR by TCRdb, keeping productive beta chains. When rows share a CDR3 protein, they turn into one entry using the most common DNA and genes. This sample comprises over a million distinct CDR3 sequences, about two fifths of them detected only once. The ten largest make up 11% of the sample. The sequenced sample was peripheral blood or thyroid tissue (not recorded which). These receptors were obtained from an adult man with Graves' hyperthyroidism.

There are many counts of this clonotype. This chain uses TRBV5-1 with TRBJ1-1, with a weak D call TRBD1 (5 bases). The ends were cut back, 3 bases at V and 5 bases at J, with 11 bases in the middle. Per the germline V gene, CDR1 is SGHRS and CDR2 is YFSETQ. CDR3 length: 13 amino acids. This CDR3 reads CASSWKGVTEAFF. The CDR3 DNA follows: TGCGCCAGCAGCTGGAAAGGGGTGACTGAAGCTTTCTTT.

At least ten counts were recorded for this clonotype. The genes are TRBV5-1 and TRBJ2-5; TRBD2 aligns across 8 bases. Germline assignment: CDR1 SGHRS and CDR2 YFSETQ. This CDR3 comprises 14 residues. After removal of 7 bases from V and 3 bases from J, the junction contained 8 bases not matched to a gene. The CDR3 DNA reads TGCGCCAGCGGACTAGCTCCTTTCGAAGAGACCCAGTACTTC. Translation: CASGLAPFEETQYF.

This clonotype showed up just once. The chain couples TRBV7-2 to TRBJ2-5; TRBD2 agrees at 11 bases. Germline CDR1 is SGHTA and CDR2 is FQGNSA. CDR3 size: 16 residues. After removal of 5 bases from V and 5 bases from J, the junction contained 10 bases not matched to a gene. In DNA, the CDR3 is TGTGCCAGCAGCGACCGGGTAGCGGGAGGGCGGGAGACCCAGTACTTC. Its protein is CASSDRVAGGRETQYF. Drawing the rest from reference TRBV7-2 and TRBJ2-5, the complete variable domain is GAGVSQSPSNKVTEKGKDVELRCDPISGHTALYWYRQSLGQGLEFLIYFQGNSAPDKSGLPSDRFSAERTGGSVSTLTIQRTQQEDSAVYLCASSDRVAGGRETQYFGPGTRLLVL.

This clonotype has a count of ten or more. This chain joins TRBV7-2 and TRBJ1-6; D might be TRBD1 (6 bases). The CDR3 covers 17 residues. The germline V gene has CDR1 SGHTA and CDR2 FQGNSA. Trimming took off 5 bases at V and 10 bases at J, with 24 bases between the two ends. For the CDR3, the DNA is TGTGCCAGCAGCCTCCTATCTGCGTCCAGGGGAGGGTCACCCCTCCACTTT. Amino acid sequence: CASSLLSASRGGSPLHF.

This clonotype was seen only a few times. This chain uses TRBV5-1 with TRBJ2-5, with a weak D call TRBD2 (5 bases). CDR3 size: 14 residues. Between the trimmed V and J ends, which lost 1 base and 9 bases, there was a span of 16 bases. Germline V gives CDR1 SGHRS, CDR2 YFSETQ. CDR3 residues: CASSLWTGGWAQYF. The DNA of the CDR3 is TGCGCCAGCAGCTTGTGGACTGGTGGTTGGGCCCAGTACTTC. The full variable domain, with the rest looked up from reference TRBV5-1 and TRBJ2-5, is KAGVTQTPRYLIKTRGQQVTLSCSPISGHRSVSWYQQTPGQGLQFLFEYFSETQRNKGNFPGRFSGRQFSNSRSEMNVSTLELGDSALYLCASSLWTGGWAQYFGPGTRLLVL.

This sequence joins TRBV12-5 and TRBJ2-2, with 12 bases identical to TRBD2. The V gene's germline CDR1 is LGHNT and CDR2 FRNRAP. The CDR3 spans 16 residues. With V trimmed by 1 base and J by 4 bases, 1 base remained unmatched. The CDR3 nucleotides are TGTGCTAGTGGTTTGGGACTAGCGGGAGCCACCGGGGAGCTGTTTTTT. Its translation: CASGLGLAGATGELFF.

The sample holds a few counts of this clonotype. A much larger clone lies one base from this, so it may be a read error. The V call is TRBV20-1, the J call TRBJ2-6; D may correspond to TRBD1 or TRBD2 (6 bases each). The CDR3 extends over 15 amino acids. Germline assignment: CDR1 DFQATT and CDR2 SNEGSKA (reference sequence). CDR3 bases: TGCAGTGCCAAAACGGAGGGGGATGGGGCCAACGTCCTGGCTTTC. This translates into CSAKTEGDGANVLAF.

This clonotype was seen ten or more times. The rearrangement links TRBV5-1 to TRBJ1-2; 11 bases agree with TRBD1. J was trimmed by 13 bases and V by 4 bases; bases with no gene match: 3. Germline CDR1 reads SGHRS; CDR2 reads YFSETQ. This CDR3 is built from 11 residues. The DNA for the CDR3 is TGCGCCAGCAGCATGGACAGGGGGCTCACCTTC. Its protein product is CASSMDRGLTF.

CDR3 coding DNA: TGCAGTGCTAGACGTGGACAGGGCCATACCGGGGAGCTGTTTTTT. It is translated as CSARRGQGHTGELFF. The chain links TRBV20-1 to TRBJ2-2; the match to TRBD1 covers 8 bases. The CDR3 is 15 amino acids. Germline V CDR1 and CDR2: DFQATT, SNEGSKA (reference sequence). The trim removed 2 bases at V and 5 bases at J, leaving 7 bases unmatched.

In its sample, this clonotype was seen many times. The V and J genes are TRBV10-2 and TRBJ2-7, with a weak D call TRBD1 (6 bases). CDR1 and CDR2 from the germline V gene are WSHSY and SAAADI. V shed 6 bases and J shed 4 bases, with 19 bases lying between them. The CDR3 length is 15 residues. The CDR3 region is CASRGYQGKDYEQYF. CDR3 coding DNA: TGCGCCAGCAGAGGATATCAGGGGAAGGATTACGAGCAGTACTTC.

This clonotype has ten or more counts. This chain uses TRBV20-1 with TRBJ2-6, with D unclear. CDR3 length: 13 amino acids. The germline CDR1 and CDR2 sequences are DFQATT and SNEGSKA (reference sequence). CDR3 bases: TGCAGCGTACACAAGGCTGGGGCCAACGTCCTGACTTTC. Its translation is CSVHKAGANVLTF.

To note about this clonotype: Given a much more abundant clone one base away, this may be a read error. The CDR3 loop reads CSARPGTNSHEQYF. The DNA of the CDR3 is TGCAGTGCTAGACCGGGAACGAACTCCCACGAGCAGTACTTC. V is TRBV20-1 and J is TRBJ2-7, with D possibly being TRBD2 (5 bases). The CDR3 totals 14 residues. Germline V gene lookup returns CDR1 DFQATT and CDR2 SNEGSKA (reference sequence).

This chain connects TRBV12-3 or TRBV12-4 to TRBJ2-7, with TRBD1 identical over 11 bases. After removal of 5 bases from V and 3 bases from J, the junction contained 9 bases not matched to a gene. The CDR3 loop spans 16 amino acids. For the CDR3, the DNA is TGTGCCAGCAGTCCCAACCTTGGGACAGGGGGCTACGAGCAGTACTTC. Translating it yields CASSPNLGTGGYEQYF.

As for this clonotype: It may be a read error: a sequence one base away is much more abundant. The chain joins TRBV20-1 to TRBJ1-2; maybe TRBD1 (5 bases). The CDR3 is made up of 11 amino acids. Germline V CDR1 and CDR2: DFQATT, SNEGSKA (reference sequence). Trimming removed 1 base at V and 7 bases at J, with 7 bases between. The CDR3 reads CSARGGSGYTF. As DNA, the CDR3 is TGCAGTGCTAGAGGGGGCTCTGGCTACACCTTC.

This clonotype was seen many times. The CDR3: CSPSDRPHTYEQYF. For the CDR3, the DNA is TGCAGTCCGAGCGACAGACCTCATACCTACGAGCAGTACTTC. V and J are TRBV20-1 and TRBJ2-7; D may be TRBD1 (5 bases). Per germline, CDR1 DFQATT and CDR2 SNEGSKA (reference sequence). The V and J ends lost 8 bases and 2 bases respectively, with 19 bases between them. The CDR3 is made up of 14 amino acids.

As to this clonotype: Possible read error: a much larger clone is one base away. The V gene is TRBV7-2, the J gene TRBJ1-4; the D gene is possibly TRBD1 (6 bases). The length of the CDR3 is 14 residues. Trimming took off 4 bases at V and 6 bases at J, with 12 bases between the two ends. CDR1 is SGHTA and CDR2 is FQGNSA in the germline V gene. DNA for the CDR3: TGTGCCAGCAGCTCCAGGGGTGGGTATGAAAAACTGTTTTTT. Protein sequence: CASSSRGGYEKLFF.

Notes on this clonotype: One junction end does not reproduce the germline sequence, and a read error may be involved. The rearrangement links TRBV10-3 to TRBJ1-4; D is ambiguous. The CDR3 covers 15 residues. CDR1 is ENHRY, CDR2 SYGVKD, per germline. DNA for the CDR3: TGTGCCAGCAGTTACTCGAACGGACTTAATGAAAAACTGTTTTTT. Protein sequence: CASSYSNGLNEKLFF.

The J gene is TRBJ2-7, the V gene TRBV5-6; a weak D match, TRBD2 (5 bases). Per the germline V gene, CDR1 is SGHDT and CDR2 is YYEEEE. This CDR3 spans 16 amino acids. The V end was cut by 0 bases, the J end by 0 bases, with 13 bases between. The CDR3 DNA reads TGTGCCAGCAGCTTGGTCATCCCGGGGAACTCCTACGAGCAGTACTTC. Translation: CASSLVIPGNSYEQYF. Together with reference TRBV5-6 and TRBJ2-7, the CDR3 gives the full variable domain: DAGVTQSPTHLIKTRGQQVTLRCSPKSGHDTVSWYQQALGQGPQFIFQYYEEEERQRGNFPDRFSGHQFPNYSSELNVNALLLGDSALYLCASSLVIPGNSYEQYFGPGTRLTVT.

This clonotype was detected only a few times. The gene calls are TRBV7-9 and TRBJ2-7; no definite D call. The CDR3 loop spans 18 amino acids. V was pared by 4 bases and J by 4 bases, with 26 bases between. The germline CDR1 and CDR2 sequences are SEHNR and FQNEAQ (reference sequence). The CDR3 DNA sequence: TGTGCCAGCAGCTCGTTTTTTGCTGTTCTTAGGCACGGGTACGAGCAGTACTTC. Amino acids: CASSSFFAVLRHGYEQYF.

This clonotype was counted many times. J is TRBJ1-1 and V is TRBV7-8; 7 nucleotides align to TRBD1. Per germline, CDR1 SGHVS and CDR2 FQNEAQ. Losses at the gene ends were 6 bases for V and 5 bases for J; bases not matched to a gene: 9. This CDR3 is 14 amino acids long. CDR3 sequence (DNA): TGTGCCAGCAGTCAACAGGGGTTTAAGACTGAAGCTTTCTTT. It translates to CASSQQGFKTEAFF.

This clonotype has a count of ten or more. V usage is TRBV2 and J usage is TRBJ1-3; unclear D gene. The germline V and J ends were trimmed by 7 bases and 0 bases, with 16 bases remaining between them. Germline V CDR1 and CDR2: SNHLY, FYNNEI. The CDR3 consists of 16 residues. The CDR3 reads CASIPRPGVSGNTIYF. In DNA, the CDR3 is TGTGCCAGCATCCCTAGACCGGGAGTCTCTGGAAACACCATATATTTT.

The chain carries TRBV20-1 and TRBJ1-5, with a possible D match to TRBD1 (5 bases). V gave up 2 bases and J gave up 7 bases, with 15 bases separating them. This CDR3 has 14 amino acids. Germline CDR1 DFQATT, CDR2 SNEGSKA (reference sequence). CDR3 DNA: TGCAGTGCTAGACAGGGTCCTTCGAGACAGCCCCAGCATTTT. It encodes CSARQGPSRQPQHF.

This clonotype occurred many times. The chain couples TRBV29-1 to TRBJ2-7; 9 nucleotides match TRBD1. Germline V gene data show CDR1 as SQVTM and CDR2 as ANQGSEA. This CDR3 spans 12 amino acids. The junction had 6 bases not matched to a gene; V was cut back by 6 bases and J by 6 bases. In DNA form, the CDR3 reads TGCAGCGTCGAGACAGGGGGTGGCGAGCAGTACTTC. It is translated as CSVETGGGEQYF.

The CDR3 nucleotides are TGTGCCAGCAGGGAACTCCCCTCTGCTAACTATGGCTACACCTTC. Protein product: CASRELPSANYGYTF. The rearrangement links TRBV6-4 to TRBJ1-2, with D uncertain. CDR3 length: 15 amino acids. Trimming pared 6 bases from V and 0 bases from J, leaving 14 bases between. Per germline, CDR1 MRHNA and CDR2 SNTAGT.

Comments on this clonotype: The CDR3 carries no conserved terminal phenylalanine or tryptophan, so it likely arises from a read error. This chain uses TRBV29-1 with TRBJ1-1, with D perhaps matching TRBD1 (5 bases). This CDR3 region has 13 residues. From germline, CDR1 is SQVTM and CDR2 ANQGSEA. CDR3 loop: CSVAWGMNTEAFL. CDR3 DNA: TGTAGCGTTGCCTGGGGCATGAACACTGAAGCTTTCCTT.

The rearrangement uses TRBV7-8 and TRBJ2-6, with 9 bases lining up with TRBD1. V lost 5 bases and J lost 0; bases outside the gene matches: 5. This CDR3 comprises 17 residues. The germline CDR1 and CDR2 sequences are SGHVS and FQNEAQ. The CDR3 loop reads CASSRPGQGSGANVLTF. CDR3 DNA: TGTGCCAGCAGCCGTCCGGGACAGGGCTCTGGGGCCAACGTCCTGACTTTC.